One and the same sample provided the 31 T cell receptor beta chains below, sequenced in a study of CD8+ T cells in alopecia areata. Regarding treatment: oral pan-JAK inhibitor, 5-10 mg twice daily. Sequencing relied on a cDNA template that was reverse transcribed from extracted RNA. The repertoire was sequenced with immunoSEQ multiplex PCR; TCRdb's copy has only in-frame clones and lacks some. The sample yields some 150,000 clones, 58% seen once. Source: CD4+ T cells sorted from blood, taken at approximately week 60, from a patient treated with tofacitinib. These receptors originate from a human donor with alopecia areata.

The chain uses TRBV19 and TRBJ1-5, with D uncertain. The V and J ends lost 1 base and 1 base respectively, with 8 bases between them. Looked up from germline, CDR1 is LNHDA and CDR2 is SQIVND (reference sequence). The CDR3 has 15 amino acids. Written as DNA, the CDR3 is TGTGCCAGTAGTATAGGCGGGCGAAGCAATCAGCCCCAGCATTTT. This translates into CASSIGGRSNQPQHF.

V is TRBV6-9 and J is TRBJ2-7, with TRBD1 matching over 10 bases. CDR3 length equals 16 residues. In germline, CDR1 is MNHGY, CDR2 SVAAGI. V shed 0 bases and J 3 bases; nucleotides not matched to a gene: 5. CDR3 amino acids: CASSYSVTGGFYEQYF. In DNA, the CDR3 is TGTGCCAGCAGTTATTCTGTGACAGGGGGCTTCTACGAGCAGTACTTC.

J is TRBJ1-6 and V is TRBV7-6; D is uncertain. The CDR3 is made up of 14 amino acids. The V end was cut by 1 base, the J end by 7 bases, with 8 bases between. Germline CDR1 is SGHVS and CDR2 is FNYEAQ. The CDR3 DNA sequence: TGTGCCAGCAGCTTAGGCACAGAGAATTCACCCCTCCACTTT. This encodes CASSLGTENSPLHF.

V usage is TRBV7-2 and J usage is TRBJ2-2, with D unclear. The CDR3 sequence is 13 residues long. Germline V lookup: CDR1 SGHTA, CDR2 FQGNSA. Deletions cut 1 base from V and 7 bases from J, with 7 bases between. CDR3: CASSLGYSGELFF. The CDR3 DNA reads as TGTGCCAGCAGCTTAGGTTATAGCGGGGAGCTGTTTTTT.

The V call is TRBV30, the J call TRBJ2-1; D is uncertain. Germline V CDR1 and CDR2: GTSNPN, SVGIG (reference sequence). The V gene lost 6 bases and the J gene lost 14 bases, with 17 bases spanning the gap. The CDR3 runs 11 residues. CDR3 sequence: CACHLGPKEFF. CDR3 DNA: TGTGCCTGCCATCTCGGACCCAAGGAGTTCTTC.

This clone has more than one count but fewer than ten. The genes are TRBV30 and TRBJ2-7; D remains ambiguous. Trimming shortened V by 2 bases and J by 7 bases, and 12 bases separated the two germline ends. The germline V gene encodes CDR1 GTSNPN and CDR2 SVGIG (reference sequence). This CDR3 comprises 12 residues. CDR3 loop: CAWSTRPREQYF. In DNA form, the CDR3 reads TGTGCCTGGAGTACCCGCCCCCGGGAGCAGTACTTC.

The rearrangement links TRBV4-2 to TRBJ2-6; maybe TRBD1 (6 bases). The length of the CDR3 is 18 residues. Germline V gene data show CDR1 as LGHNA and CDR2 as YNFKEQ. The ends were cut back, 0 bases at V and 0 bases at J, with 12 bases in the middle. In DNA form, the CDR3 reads TGTGCCAGCAGCCAAGAACCAGCACAGGGCTCTGGGGCCAACGTCCTGACTTTC. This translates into CASSQEPAQGSGANVLTF.

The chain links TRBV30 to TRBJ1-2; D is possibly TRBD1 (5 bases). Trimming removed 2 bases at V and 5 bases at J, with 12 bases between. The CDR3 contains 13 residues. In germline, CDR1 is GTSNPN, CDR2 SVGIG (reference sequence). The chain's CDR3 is CAWSHGTTYGYTF. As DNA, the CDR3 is TGTGCCTGGAGTCATGGGACGACATATGGCTACACCTTC.

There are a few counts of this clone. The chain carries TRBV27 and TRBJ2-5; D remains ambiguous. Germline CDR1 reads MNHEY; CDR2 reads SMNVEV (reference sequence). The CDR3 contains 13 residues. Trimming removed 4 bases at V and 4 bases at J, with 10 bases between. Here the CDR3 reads CASSSRIVETQYF. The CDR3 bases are TGTGCCAGCAGTTCGCGTATCGTAGAGACCCAGTACTTC.

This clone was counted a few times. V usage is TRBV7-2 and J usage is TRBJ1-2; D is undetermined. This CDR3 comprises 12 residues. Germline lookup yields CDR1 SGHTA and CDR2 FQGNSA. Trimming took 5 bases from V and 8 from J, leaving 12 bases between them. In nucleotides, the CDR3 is TGTGCCAGCAGCCCCCCGGGAGGCGGCTACACCTTC. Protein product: CASSPPGGGYTF.

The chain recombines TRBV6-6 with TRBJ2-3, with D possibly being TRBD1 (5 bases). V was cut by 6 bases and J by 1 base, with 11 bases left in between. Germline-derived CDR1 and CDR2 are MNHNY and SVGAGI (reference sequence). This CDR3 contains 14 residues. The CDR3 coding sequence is TGTGCCAGCAGGCCCTCGACAGGCACAGATACGCAGTATTTT. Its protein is CASRPSTGTDTQYF.

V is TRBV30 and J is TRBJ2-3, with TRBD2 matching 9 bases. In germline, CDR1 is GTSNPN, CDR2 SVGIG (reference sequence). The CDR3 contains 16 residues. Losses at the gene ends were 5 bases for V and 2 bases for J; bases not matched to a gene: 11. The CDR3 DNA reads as TGTGCCTGGGTTCCGGTAGGCGGGGGGGTCACAGATACGCAGTATTTT. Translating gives CAWVPVGGGVTDTQYF.

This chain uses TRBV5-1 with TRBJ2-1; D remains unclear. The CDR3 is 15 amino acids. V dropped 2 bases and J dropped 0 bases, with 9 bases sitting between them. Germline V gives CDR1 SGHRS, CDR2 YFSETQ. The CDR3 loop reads CASSFVSLSYNEQFF. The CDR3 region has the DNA TGCGCCAGCAGCTTCGTCAGTCTCTCCTACAATGAGCAGTTCTTC.

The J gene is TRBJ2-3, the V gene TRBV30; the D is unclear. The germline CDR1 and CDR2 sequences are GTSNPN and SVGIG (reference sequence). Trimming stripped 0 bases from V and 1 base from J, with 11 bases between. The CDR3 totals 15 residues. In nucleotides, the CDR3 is TGTGCCTGGAGTGTGTCGCTTGACGGCACAGATACGCAGTATTTT. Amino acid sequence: CAWSVSLDGTDTQYF. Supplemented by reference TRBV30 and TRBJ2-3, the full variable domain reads SQTIHQWPATLVQPVGSPLSLECTVEGTSNPNLYWYRQAAGRGLQLLFYSVGIGQISSEVPQNLSASRPQDRQFILSSKKLLLSDSGFYLCAWSVSLDGTDTQYFGPGTRLTVL.

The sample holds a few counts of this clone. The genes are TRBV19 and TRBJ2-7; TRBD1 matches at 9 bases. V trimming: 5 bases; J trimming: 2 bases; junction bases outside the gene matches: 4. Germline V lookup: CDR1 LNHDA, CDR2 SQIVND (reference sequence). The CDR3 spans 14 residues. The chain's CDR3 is CASSGGTGPYEQYF. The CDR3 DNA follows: TGTGCCAGTAGTGGCGGGACAGGGCCCTACGAGCAGTACTTC.

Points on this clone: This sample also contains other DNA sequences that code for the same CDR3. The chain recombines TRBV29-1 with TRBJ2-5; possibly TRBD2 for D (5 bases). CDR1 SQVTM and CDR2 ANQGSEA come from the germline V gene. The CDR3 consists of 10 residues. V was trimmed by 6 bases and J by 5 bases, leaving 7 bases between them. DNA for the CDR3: TGCAGCGTCCGGAGGGAGACCCAGTACTTC. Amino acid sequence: CSVRRETQYF.

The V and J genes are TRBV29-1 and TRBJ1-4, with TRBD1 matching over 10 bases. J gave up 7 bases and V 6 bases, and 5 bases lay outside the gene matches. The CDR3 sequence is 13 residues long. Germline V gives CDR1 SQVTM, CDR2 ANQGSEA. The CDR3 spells CSVAGQGVEKLFF. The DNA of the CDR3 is TGCAGCGTGGCCGGACAGGGGGTTGAAAAACTGTTTTTT.

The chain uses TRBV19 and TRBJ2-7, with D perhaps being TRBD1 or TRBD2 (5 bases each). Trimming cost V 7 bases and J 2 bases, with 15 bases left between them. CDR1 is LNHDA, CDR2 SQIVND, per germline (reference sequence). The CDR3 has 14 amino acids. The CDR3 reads CASTPGGRPYEQYF. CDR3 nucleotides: TGTGCCAGTACTCCTGGGGGACGGCCCTACGAGCAGTACTTC.

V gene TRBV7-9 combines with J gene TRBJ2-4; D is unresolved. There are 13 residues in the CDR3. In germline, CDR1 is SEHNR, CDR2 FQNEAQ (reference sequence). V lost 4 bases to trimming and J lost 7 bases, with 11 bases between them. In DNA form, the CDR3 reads TGTGCCAGCAGCTCCCTAGACGTCAACATTCAGTACTTC. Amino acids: CASSSLDVNIQYF.

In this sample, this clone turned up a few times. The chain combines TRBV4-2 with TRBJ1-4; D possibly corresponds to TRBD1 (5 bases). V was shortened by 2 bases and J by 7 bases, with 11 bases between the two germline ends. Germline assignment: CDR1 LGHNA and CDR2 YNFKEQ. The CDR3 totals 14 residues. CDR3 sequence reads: CASSQTGSVEKLFF. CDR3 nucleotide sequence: TGTGCCAGCAGCCAAACAGGTTCGGTTGAAAAACTGTTTTTT.

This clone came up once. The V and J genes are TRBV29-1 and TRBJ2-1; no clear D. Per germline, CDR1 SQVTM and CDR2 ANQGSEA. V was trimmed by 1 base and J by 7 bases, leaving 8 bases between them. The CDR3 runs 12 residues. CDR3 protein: CSVEGPANEQFF. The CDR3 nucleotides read TGCAGCGTTGAAGGGCCTGCGAATGAGCAGTTCTTC.

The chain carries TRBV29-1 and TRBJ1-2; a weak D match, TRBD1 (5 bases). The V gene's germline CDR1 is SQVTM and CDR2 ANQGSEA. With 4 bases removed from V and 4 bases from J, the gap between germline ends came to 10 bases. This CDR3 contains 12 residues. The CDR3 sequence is CSVVGAVYGYTF. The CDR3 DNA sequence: TGCAGCGTTGTTGGGGCAGTCTATGGCTACACCTTC.

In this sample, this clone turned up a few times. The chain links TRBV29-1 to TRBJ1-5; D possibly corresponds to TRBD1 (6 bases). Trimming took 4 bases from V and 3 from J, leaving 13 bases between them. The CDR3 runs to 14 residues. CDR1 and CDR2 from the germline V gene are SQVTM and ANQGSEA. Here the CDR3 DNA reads TGCAGCGTTGGCCTTGGACAGTCCAATCAGCCCCAGCATTTT. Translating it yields CSVGLGQSNQPQHF.

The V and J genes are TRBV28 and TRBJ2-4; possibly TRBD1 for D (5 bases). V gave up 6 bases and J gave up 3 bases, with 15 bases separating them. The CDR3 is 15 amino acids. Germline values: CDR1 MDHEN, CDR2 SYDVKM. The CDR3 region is CASSDRTTFKNIQYF. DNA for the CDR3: TGTGCCAGCAGCGACAGAACAACCTTCAAAAACATTCAGTACTTC.

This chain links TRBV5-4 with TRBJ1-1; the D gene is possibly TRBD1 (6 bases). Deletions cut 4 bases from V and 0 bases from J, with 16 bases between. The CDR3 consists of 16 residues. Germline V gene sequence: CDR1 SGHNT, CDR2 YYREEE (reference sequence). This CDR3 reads CASSQGGTGLNTEAFF. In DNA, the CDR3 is TGTGCCAGCAGCCAAGGGGGTACAGGGCTGAACACTGAAGCTTTCTTT.

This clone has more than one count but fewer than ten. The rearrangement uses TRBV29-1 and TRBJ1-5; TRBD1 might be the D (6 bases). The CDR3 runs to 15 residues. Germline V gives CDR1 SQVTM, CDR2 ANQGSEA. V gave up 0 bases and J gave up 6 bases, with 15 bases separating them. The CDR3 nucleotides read TGCAGCGTTGAAGATGGGGGCACGGGGGGTCAGCCCCAGCATTTT. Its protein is CSVEDGGTGGQPQHF.

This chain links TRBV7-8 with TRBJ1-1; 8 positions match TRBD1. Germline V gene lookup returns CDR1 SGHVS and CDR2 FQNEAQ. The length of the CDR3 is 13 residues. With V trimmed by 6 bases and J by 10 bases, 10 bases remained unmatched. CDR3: CASSFGQGPGAFF. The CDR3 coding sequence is TGTGCCAGCAGTTTCGGACAGGGCCCGGGAGCTTTCTTT.

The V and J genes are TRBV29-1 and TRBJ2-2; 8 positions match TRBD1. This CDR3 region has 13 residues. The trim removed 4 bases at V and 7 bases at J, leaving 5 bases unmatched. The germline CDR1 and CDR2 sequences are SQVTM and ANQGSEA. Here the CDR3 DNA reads TGCAGCGTTGCGGACAGGGTCAACGGGGAGCTGTTTTTT. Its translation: CSVADRVNGELFF.

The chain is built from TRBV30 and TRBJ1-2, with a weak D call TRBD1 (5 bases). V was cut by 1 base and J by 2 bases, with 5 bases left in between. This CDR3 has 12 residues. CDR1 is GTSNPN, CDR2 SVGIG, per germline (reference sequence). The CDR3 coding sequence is TGTGCCTGGAGTGAGGGGAACTATGGCTACACCTTC. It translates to CAWSEGNYGYTF.

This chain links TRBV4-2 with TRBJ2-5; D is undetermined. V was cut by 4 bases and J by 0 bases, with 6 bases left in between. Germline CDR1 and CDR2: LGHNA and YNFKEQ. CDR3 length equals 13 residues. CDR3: CASSLGHQETQYF. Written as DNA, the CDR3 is TGTGCCAGCAGCCTCGGACACCAAGAGACCCAGTACTTC.

The CDR3 nucleotides read TGTGCCAGCAGCCAAAGGGACTCCTACACCTTC. Protein product: CASSQRDSYTF. V usage is TRBV7-9 and J usage is TRBJ1-2, with a possible D match to TRBD1 (5 bases). The ends were cut back, 5 bases at V and 10 bases at J, with 11 bases in the middle. The CDR3 runs 11 residues. Germline values: CDR1 SEHNR, CDR2 FQNEAQ (reference sequence).